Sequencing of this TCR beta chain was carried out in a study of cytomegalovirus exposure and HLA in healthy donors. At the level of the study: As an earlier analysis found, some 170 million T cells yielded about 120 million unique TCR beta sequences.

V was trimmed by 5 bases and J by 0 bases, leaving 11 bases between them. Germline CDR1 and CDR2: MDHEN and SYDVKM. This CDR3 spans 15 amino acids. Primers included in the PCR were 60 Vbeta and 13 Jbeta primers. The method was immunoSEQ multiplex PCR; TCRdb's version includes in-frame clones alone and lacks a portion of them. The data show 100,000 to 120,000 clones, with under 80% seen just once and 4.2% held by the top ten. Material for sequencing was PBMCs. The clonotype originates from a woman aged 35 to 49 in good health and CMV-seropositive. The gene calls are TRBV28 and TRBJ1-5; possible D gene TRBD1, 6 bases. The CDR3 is CASSDQGYSNQPQHF. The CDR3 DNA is TGTGCCAGCAGTGATCAGGGGTATAGCAATCAGCCCCAGCATTTT.